This TCR beta chain is drawn from a study of Graves' ophthalmopathy and Graves' hyperthyroidism. Researchers classed hyperthyroidism as stable given no ophthalmopathy within 18 months of follow-up. Enrollment excluded any patients with other autoimmune diseases, uncontrolled infections, pregnancy or lactation. V dropped 4 bases and J dropped 7 bases, with 10 bases sitting between them. The germline V gene encodes CDR1 SEHNR and CDR2 FQNEAQ (reference sequence). This CDR3 spans 12 amino acids. RNA transcripts served as template for amplifying TCR beta CDR3 sequences. HTBI primers were used in a first-round RT-PCR, which preceded a second-round multiplex PCR. TCRdb ran MiXCR on the multiplex PCR reads and lists one entry per CDR3 protein. The table has fewer than 650,000 distinct CDR3 sequences, 22% seen once.

The clonotype was recovered from a woman younger than 30 with stable Graves' hyperthyroidism. Some clones in this sample may be carry-over from other donors' samples. Sequencing used peripheral blood. The chain carries TRBV7-9 and TRBJ1-2; D not certain. The CDR3 sequence: CASSYVAFGYTF. The CDR3, as DNA: TGTGCCAGCAGCTATGTGGCATTTGGCTACACCTTC.